The next 7 T cell receptor beta chains were all read from a single sample in a study of human T cells and chemical hapten exposure. Time point noted: pre-sensitization, week 0. Treatment: therapeutic diphenylcyclopropenone sensitization with weekly scalp DPC. TCRdb recomputed calls from the RACE reads with MiXCR, one row per CDR3 protein. The repertoire holds 62,000 or so distinct CDR3 sequences, with approximately 11% as singletons. The input for sequencing was whole blood, taken in connection with sensitization to the hapten diphenylcyclopropenone (DPC). The receptors were gathered from a woman between 50 and 59 years old with alopecia areata. Some clones in this sample may be carry-over from other donors' samples.

The chain carries TRBV7-3 and TRBJ1-6; D remains unclear. CDR1 is SGHTA, CDR2 FQGTGA, per germline. Trimming pared 2 bases from V and 6 bases from J, leaving 5 bases between. The CDR3 spans 13 residues. The CDR3 sequence: CASSLGSNSPLHF. CDR3 sequence (DNA): TGTGCCAGCAGCTTAGGGTCTAATTCACCCCTCCACTTT.

This sequence joins TRBV3-1 and TRBJ2-4; the D is unclear. The CDR3 totals 14 residues. V was cut by 0 bases and J by 1 base, with 4 bases left in between. Germline-derived CDR1 and CDR2 are LGHDT and YNNKEL (reference sequence). The CDR3 DNA sequence: TGTGCCAGCAGCCAAGATCGCGCCAAAAACATTCAGTACTTC. Protein product: CASSQDRAKNIQYF.

The CDR3 protein is CASSLGQGSYGYTF. For the CDR3, the DNA is TGCGCCAGCAGCTTGGGACAGGGGTCCTATGGCTACACCTTC. V is TRBV5-1 and J is TRBJ1-2; 8 positions agree with TRBD1. The CDR3 totals 14 residues. Germline CDR1 and CDR2: SGHRS and YFSETQ. J gave up 4 bases and V 0 bases, and 2 bases lay outside the gene matches. The entire variable domain, with the rest obtained from reference TRBV5-1 and TRBJ1-2, is as follows: KAGVTQTPRYLIKTRGQQVTLSCSPISGHRSVSWYQQTPGQGLQFLFEYFSETQRNKGNFPGRFSGRQFSNSRSEMNVSTLELGDSALYLCASSLGQGSYGYTFGSGTRLTVV.

The CDR3 reads CASSQDGGQGYQPQHF. As DNA, the CDR3 is TGCGCCAGCAGCCAAGATGGGGGCCAGGGGTACCAGCCCCAGCATTTT. The J gene is TRBJ1-5, the V gene TRBV4-3; possibly TRBD1 for D (6 bases). The CDR3 extends over 16 amino acids. Germline values: CDR1 LGHNA, CDR2 YSLEER. Trimming stripped 0 bases from V and 7 bases from J, with 16 bases between.

The sample holds many counts of this clonotype. V usage is TRBV5-1 and J usage is TRBJ2-7; perhaps TRBD1 as D (5 bases). This CDR3 has 13 residues. Germline lookup yields CDR1 SGHRS and CDR2 YFSETQ. Trimming removed 4 bases at V and 2 bases at J, with 10 bases between. CDR3 residues: CASSLRDPYEQYF. The CDR3 DNA reads TGCGCCAGCAGCCTCAGGGATCCCTACGAGCAGTACTTC. The full variable domain, with the rest looked up from reference TRBV5-1 and TRBJ2-7, is KAGVTQTPRYLIKTRGQQVTLSCSPISGHRSVSWYQQTPGQGLQFLFEYFSETQRNKGNFPGRFSGRQFSNSRSEMNVSTLELGDSALYLCASSLRDPYEQYFGPGTRLTVT.

This clonotype was seen at least ten times. V usage is TRBV27 and J usage is TRBJ1-6; D gene uncertain. V was clipped by 6 bases and J by 5 bases, with 11 bases between them. The CDR3 extends over 14 amino acids. Germline V gives CDR1 MNHEY, CDR2 SMNVEV (reference sequence). The CDR3 sequence: CASRNDLNNSPLHF. The CDR3 DNA is TGTGCCAGCAGGAATGATCTCAATAATTCACCCCTCCACTTT.

This clonotype was seen a handful of times. The V and J genes are TRBV29-1 and TRBJ1-3; D call uncertain. The ends were cut back, 6 bases at V and 0 bases at J, with 9 bases in the middle. Germline V gives CDR1 SQVTM, CDR2 ANQGSEA. This CDR3 region has 13 residues. CDR3 coding DNA: TGCAGCGTCTCTCCGGGCTCTGGAAACACCATATATTTT. Its translation is CSVSPGSGNTIYF.